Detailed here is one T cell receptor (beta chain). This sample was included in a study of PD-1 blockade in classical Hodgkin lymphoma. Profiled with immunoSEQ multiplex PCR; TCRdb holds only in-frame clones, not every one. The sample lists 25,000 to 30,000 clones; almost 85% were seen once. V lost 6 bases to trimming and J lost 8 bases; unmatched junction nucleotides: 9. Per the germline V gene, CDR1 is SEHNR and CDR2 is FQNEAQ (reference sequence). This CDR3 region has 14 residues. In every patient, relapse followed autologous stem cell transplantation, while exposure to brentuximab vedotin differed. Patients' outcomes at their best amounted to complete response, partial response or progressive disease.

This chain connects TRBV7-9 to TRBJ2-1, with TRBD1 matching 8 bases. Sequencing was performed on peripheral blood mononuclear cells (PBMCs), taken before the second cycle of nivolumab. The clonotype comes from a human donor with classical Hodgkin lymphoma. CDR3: CASSRQGKRDEQFF. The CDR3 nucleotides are TGTGCCAGCAGTCGACAGGGGAAACGCGATGAGCAGTTCTTC.